This entry describes one T cell receptor (beta chain). What it binds is unknown. The data were obtained in a study of T cells in Graves' hyperthyroidism and ophthalmopathy. Study details: Any treatment followed the collection of peripheral blood at initial diagnosis. Findings and limits, study-wide: Among clonotypes expanded in thyroid above 0.001, most were also found in blood.

Patients aged 18 to 65 had newly diagnosed hyperthyroidism of under 2 months' duration. The PBMCs studied were ones that came from 10 ml fresh peripheral blood. The CDR3 extends over 13 amino acids. Per the germline V gene, CDR1 is MNHEY and CDR2 is SVGEGT. V gave up 5 bases and J gave up 2 bases, with 10 bases separating them. There were TCR beta CDR3 regions amplified from RNA transcripts. HTBI primers were the set used in a first-round RT-PCR of the TCR CDR3. TCRdb reprocessed the multiplex PCR reads via MiXCR and lists one record per CDR3 protein. This sample has about 420,000 distinct CDR3 sequences, with about 15% found just once.

The source is a woman between 18 and 29 years old with Graves' hyperthyroidism. The V gene is TRBV6-2 or TRBV6-3, the J gene TRBJ2-7, with D unresolved. Material: blood. In DNA, the CDR3 is TGTGCCAGCAGTGTAGGCCGGACCTACGAGCAGTACTTC. It encodes CASSVGRTYEQYF.